This entry lists 3 T cell receptor beta chains sequenced from one sample in a study of T cells in Graves' hyperthyroidism and ophthalmopathy. It was RNA transcripts that yielded the amplified TCR beta CDR3 regions. Initially, a first-round RT-PCR of the TCR CDR3 employed the HTBI primer set. TCRdb re-called the multiplex PCR reads through MiXCR, storing one row per CDR3 protein. The repertoire has 700,000 or so distinct CDR3 sequences, about a sixth of them found once; the top ten carry about 8.4%. Sequences were obtained from blood. These receptors all stem from a man aged 18 to 29 with Graves' hyperthyroidism.

This clonotype showed up many times. The rearrangement joins TRBV7-8 to TRBJ1-4; a possible D gene is TRBD1 (5 bases). From germline, CDR1 is SGHVS and CDR2 FQNEAQ. The length of the CDR3 is 16 residues. The ends were cut back, 0 bases at V and 4 bases at J, with 12 bases in the middle. CDR3 amino acids: CASSLAPGRINEKLFF. CDR3 coding DNA: TGTGCCAGCAGCTTAGCGCCGGGACGGATTAATGAAAAACTGTTTTTT.

The genes are TRBV20-1 and TRBJ1-2, with 7 bases aligning to TRBD1. Trimming cost V 6 bases and J 0 bases; bases outside gene matches: 4. This CDR3 spans 13 amino acids. Per the germline V gene, CDR1 is DFQATT and CDR2 is SNEGSKA (reference sequence). The CDR3 here is CSAQQGTNYGYTF. CDR3 sequence (DNA): TGCAGTGCCCAACAGGGGACTAACTATGGCTACACCTTC.

There are many counts of this clonotype. The gene calls are TRBV10-1 and TRBJ2-3; 9 bases are shared with TRBD1. V lost 5 bases to trimming and J lost 5 bases; unmatched junction nucleotides: 5. The CDR3 length is 14 residues. Germline CDR1 and CDR2: WNHNN and SYGVQD (reference sequence). DNA of the CDR3: TGCGCCAGCAGTCTGGACAGGGGAGAAGATACGCAGTATTTT. Protein product: CASSLDRGEDTQYF.